The rows below give T cell receptor beta chains drawn from one sample of a study of cytomegalovirus exposure and HLA in healthy donors. Here immunoSEQ multiplex PCR was the method, and the copy in TCRdb shows in-frame clones only, minus some. In the table there are under 200,000 clones, 70% to 80% of which are singletons. The sequencing sample was made of PBMCs. Receptors were obtained from a man aged 55-75 years in good health and CMV-seronegative. CDR3s include the opening cysteine and the closing phenylalanine or tryptophan. D genes are given only for firm matches. Only some rows state a clone size, as once, few, many or a class for expanded clones.

TRBV7-9,TRBJ2-2,.,.,CASSPRGLKGAGELFF,TGTGCCAGCAGCCCCAGGGGCCTAAAGGGGGCCGGGGAGCTGTTTTTT
TRBV10-3,TRBJ2-7,TRBD1,.,CAARTARTGNSYEQYF,TGTGCCGCTCGAACCGCGAGGACAGGGAACTCCTACGAGCAGTACTTC
TRBV5-4,TRBJ2-2,TRBD2,.,CASSFSGGGAGELFF,TGTGCCAGCAGCTTTAGCGGGGGCGGGGCCGGGGAGCTGTTTTTT
TRBV29-1,TRBJ2-7,.,.,CSVGGTYYEQYF,TGCAGCGTTGGAGGGACATACTACGAGCAGTACTTC
TRBV12-5,TRBJ1-1,.,once,CASGLTGNTEAFF,TGTGCTAGTGGTTTGACAGGGAACACTGAAGCTTTCTTT
TRBV2,TRBJ2-7,.,.,CASRKSQGGHEQYF,TGTGCCAGCAGGAAATCACAGGGGGGGCACGAGCAGTACTTC
TRBV5-1,TRBJ2-7,.,.,CASRGGWEQYF,TGCGCCAGCAGGGGGGGTTGGGAGCAGTACTTC
TRBV27,TRBJ2-2,.,.,CASSQYSGTNTGELFF,TGTGCCAGCAGTCAGTATTCAGGAACGAACACCGGGGAGCTGTTTTTT
TRBV2,TRBJ2-3,TRBD2,.,CASSRLTSGGTSTDTQYF,TGTGCCAGCAGCAGACTGACTAGCGGGGGTACTAGCACAGATACGCAGTATTTT
TRBV18,TRBJ2-7,.,once,CASSPGGEAGEQYF,TGTGCCAGCTCACCAGGTGGCGAGGCGGGGGAGCAGTACTTC
TRBV6-5,TRBJ1-3,TRBD1,.,CASSQDRASGNTIYF,TGTGCCAGCAGTCAGGACAGGGCTTCTGGAAACACCATATATTTT
TRBV9,TRBJ2-3,TRBD1,.,CASSVSPDRGTDTQYF,TGTGCCAGCAGCGTATCGCCGGACAGGGGAACAGATACGCAGTATTTT
TRBV30,TRBJ1-6,TRBD1,.,CAWSPTGGDNSPLHF,TGTGCCTGGAGTCCCACAGGGGGCGATAATTCACCCCTCCACTTT
TRBV18,TRBJ2-2,.,.,CASSPTQETGELFF,TGTGCCAGCTCACCAACACAGGAGACTGGGGAGCTGTTTTTT
TRBV5-1,TRBJ2-5,TRBD2,.,CASTGGGNQETQYF,TGCGCCAGCACCGGGGGGGGGAATCAAGAGACCCAGTACTTC
TRBV25-1,TRBJ1-1,.,once,CASSPTGNTEAFF,TGTGCCAGCAGTCCGACAGGGAACACTGAAGCTTTCTTT